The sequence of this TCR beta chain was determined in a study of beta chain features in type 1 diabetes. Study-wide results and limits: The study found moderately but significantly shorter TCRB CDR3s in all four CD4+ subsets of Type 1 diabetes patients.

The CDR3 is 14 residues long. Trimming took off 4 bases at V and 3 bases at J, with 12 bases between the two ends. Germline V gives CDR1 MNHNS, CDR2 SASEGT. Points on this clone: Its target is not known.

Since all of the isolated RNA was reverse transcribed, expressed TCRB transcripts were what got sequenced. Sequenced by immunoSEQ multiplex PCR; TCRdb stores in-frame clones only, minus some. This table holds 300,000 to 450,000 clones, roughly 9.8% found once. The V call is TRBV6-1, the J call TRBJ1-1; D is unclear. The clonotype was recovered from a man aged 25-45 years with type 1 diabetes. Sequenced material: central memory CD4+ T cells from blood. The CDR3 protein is CASSVATAYTEAFF. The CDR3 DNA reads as TGTGCCAGCAGTGTTGCGACGGCGTACACTGAAGCTTTCTTT.